This TCR beta chain was profiled in a study of OX40 agonist ivuxolimab in advanced cancers. As for the study in general: Every 2 weeks, patients received ivuxolimab intravenously, dosed at 0.01 to 10 mg/kg. Overall study findings and caveats: Still undetermined is the antigen specificity of the expanded peripheral T cells.

Measured with immunoSEQ multiplex PCR; TCRdb has only the in-frame clones, and not every one. The table lists 55,000 to 90,000 clones, approximately 86% of them singletons. As for this clone: Its antigen is undetermined.

The sequences come from CD4+ or CD8+ T cells sorted from blood, collected in a trial of the OX40 agonist ivuxolimab. This receptor was taken from an adult with an advanced solid tumor such as melanoma, head and neck, liver or kidney cancer.

The CDR3: CASSLTGGSANYGYTF. DNA for the CDR3: TGCGCCAGCAGCTTGACTGGGGGATCAGCTAACTATGGCTACACCTTC. The V gene is TRBV5-1, the J gene TRBJ1-2; D possibly corresponds to TRBD1 (5 bases). The germline V and J ends were trimmed by 1 base and 0 bases, with 13 bases remaining between them. The length of the CDR3 is 16 residues. The germline V gene encodes CDR1 SGHRS and CDR2 YFSETQ.